The following is a T cell receptor (beta chain) sequence with its context. Its antigen is undetermined. Stated treatment: oral pan-JAK inhibitor, 5-10 mg twice daily. Peripheral blood samples and lesional scalp punch biopsies were obtained from alopecia areata patients. This specimen belongs to a study of CD8+ T cells in alopecia areata. Across the whole study: Tofacitinib dosing lasted 6 to 18 months, which was then followed by 6 months off drug.

J lost 6 bases, V lost 4 bases, and 6 bases had no gene match. The CDR3 length is 15 residues. The germline gives CDR1 SGHNT, CDR2 YYREEE (reference sequence). Study results and caveats: Especially in alopecia totalis/universalis, lesional scalp showed greater clonality than normal scalp did. Sequences from scalp samples also cover resident alphabeta T cells of normal skin.

Extracted RNA was reverse transcribed, and the resulting cDNA served as sequencing template. Data came from immunoSEQ multiplex PCR; TCRdb stores just in-frame clones and leaves some out. Among about 42,000 clones, 50% to 70% were seen once, and the ten largest hold over 20%. The receptor was isolated from a human donor with alopecia areata. The sequencing used CD8+ T cells sorted from blood, collected at week 4, from a patient treated with tofacitinib. The V call is TRBV5-4, the J call TRBJ2-7, with 14 bases aligning to TRBD2. CDR3 nucleotide sequence: TGTGCCAGCAGCCCGACTAGCGGGGGGGCTCGCGAGCAGTACTTC. Translation gives CASSPTSGGAREQYF.